Listed below are T cell receptor beta chains from one sample, sequenced in a study of T-cell memory formation after mild COVID-19. TCRdb ran MiXCR on the 5' RACE reads and lists one entry per CDR3 protein. The sample lists hundreds of thousands of distinct CDR3 sequences, under 30% occurring once. The specimen was PBMCs or a T cell subset sorted from them (not recorded which). The receptors stem from an adult woman who had mild COVID-19 (a few samples of this study predate the infection). Cell type and time point are not known. Each CDR3 is given with its conserved first and last residue. Fields, in order: clone size, J gene, V gene, CDR3 protein. Not all rows give a size; the values are once, few, many and, for expanded clones, a class.

>-|TRBJ1-1|TRBV5-6
CASRRTGFVVPEAFF
>few|TRBJ2-4|TRBV7-3
CASSMGDGDIQYF
>-|TRBJ2-7|TRBV9
CASSVGGQPSYEQYF
>-|TRBJ2-1|TRBV5-1
CASSLDLAGEQFF
>few|TRBJ2-2|TRBV14
CASSQEVSYTGELFF
>-|TRBJ1-1|TRBV15
CATSRELEQIQGAFF
>few|TRBJ1-5|TRBV9
CASSPSSTANQPQHF
>-|TRBJ2-2|TRBV29-1
CSVEDRLFGGRTGELFF
>many|TRBJ2-1|TRBV7-2
CASSVPPNSYNEQFF
>few|TRBJ2-5|TRBV7-3
CASSRLPQETQYF
>-|TRBJ2-5|TRBV5-1
CASSIADQETQYF
>-|TRBJ2-3|TRBV6-5
CASSSLPGMGTDTQYF
>many|TRBJ2-7|TRBV20-1
CSARDRSGGTEQYF
>few|TRBJ2-3|TRBV20-1
CSARVAATDTQYF
>-|TRBJ1-2|TRBV7-9
CASSASGGIGYTF
>-|TRBJ1-2|TRBV4-2
CASSQGPTGDNYGYTF
>-|TRBJ2-1|TRBV27
CASSWERGFEQFF
>few|TRBJ2-5|TRBV7-9
CASSRGTVQETQYF
>-|TRBJ2-1|TRBV20-1
CSARPTGVRGEQFF
>-|TRBJ2-5|TRBV7-8
CATLRQGGVETQYF
>-|TRBJ2-5|TRBV13
CASGIRGGETQYF